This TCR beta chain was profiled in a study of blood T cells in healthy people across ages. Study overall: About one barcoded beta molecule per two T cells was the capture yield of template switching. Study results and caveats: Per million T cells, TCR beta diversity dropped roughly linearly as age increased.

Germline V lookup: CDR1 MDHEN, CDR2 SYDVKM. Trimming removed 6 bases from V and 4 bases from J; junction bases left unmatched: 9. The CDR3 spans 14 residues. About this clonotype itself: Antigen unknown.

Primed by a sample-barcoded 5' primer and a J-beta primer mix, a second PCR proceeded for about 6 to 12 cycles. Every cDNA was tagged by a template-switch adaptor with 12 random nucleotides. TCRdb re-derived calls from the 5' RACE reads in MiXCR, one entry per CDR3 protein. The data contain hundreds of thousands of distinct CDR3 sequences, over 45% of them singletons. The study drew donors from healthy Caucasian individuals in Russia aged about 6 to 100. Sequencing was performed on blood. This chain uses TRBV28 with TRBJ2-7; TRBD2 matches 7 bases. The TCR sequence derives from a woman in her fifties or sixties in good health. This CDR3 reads CASSPGLVRYEQYF. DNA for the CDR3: TGTGCCAGCAGCCCCGGACTAGTCAGATACGAGCAGTACTTC.